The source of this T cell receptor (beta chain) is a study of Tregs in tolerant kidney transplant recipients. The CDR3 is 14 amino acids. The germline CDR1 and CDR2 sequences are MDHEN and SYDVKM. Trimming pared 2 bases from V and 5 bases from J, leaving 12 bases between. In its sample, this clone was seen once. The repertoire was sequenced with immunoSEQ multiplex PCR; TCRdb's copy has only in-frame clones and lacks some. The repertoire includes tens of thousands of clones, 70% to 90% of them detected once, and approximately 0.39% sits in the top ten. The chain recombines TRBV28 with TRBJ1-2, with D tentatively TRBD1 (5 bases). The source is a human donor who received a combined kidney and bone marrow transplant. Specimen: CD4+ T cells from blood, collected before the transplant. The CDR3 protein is CASSLTTGEYGYTF. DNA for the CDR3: TGTGCCAGCAGTTTAACTACAGGTGAATATGGCTACACCTTC.